These 32 T cell receptor beta chains originate from one sample sequenced in a study of CD8+CD57+ T cells in acquired aplastic anemia. In patients chosen for sequencing, flow cytometry had shown CD8+CD57+ cell expansion. The TCR beta profiling, which covered VDJ combination and CDR3 sequence, was carried out using genomic DNA as the template. TCRdb re-derived calls from the reads in MiXCR, one entry per CDR3 protein. The repertoire consists of about 200,000 distinct CDR3 sequences, with about 60% occurring once and the leading ten covering roughly 64%. Input material: sorted CD4+, CD8+, or CD8+CD57+ T cells (not recorded which) from PBMCs. The receptors were sampled from a human donor with aplastic anemia.

The rearrangement uses TRBV10-3 and TRBJ2-5; D perhaps matches TRBD2 (5 bases). Looked up from germline, CDR1 is ENHRY and CDR2 is SYGVKD. The CDR3 is 14 amino acids. Trimming stripped 0 bases from V and 5 bases from J, with 10 bases between. The CDR3 DNA reads as TGTGCCATCAGTGAGTCAGAGGGTTGGGAGACCCAGTACTTC. Translating it yields CAISESEGWETQYF.

The J gene is TRBJ2-2, the V gene TRBV13; no firm D call. V lost 8 bases, J lost 6 bases, and 19 bases lay in between. There are 15 residues in the CDR3. Germline loops: CDR1 PRHDT, CDR2 FYEKMQ (reference sequence). The CDR3, as DNA: TGTGCCAGCGGCCGTGCCCCCAACCTGCCCGGGGAGCTGTTTTTT. Amino acid sequence: CASGRAPNLPGELFF.

This clonotype has just one count. This chain uses TRBV2 with TRBJ1-5; perhaps TRBD1 as D (6 bases). CDR1 is SNHLY and CDR2 is FYNNEI in the germline V gene. This CDR3 contains 16 residues. V lost 3 bases and J 7 bases, leaving 19 bases between the germline ends. This CDR3 is CASSERAGGVRQPQHF. CDR3 nucleotide sequence: TGTGCCAGCAGTGAGAGGGCGGGGGGCGTTCGGCAGCCCCAGCATTTT.

At least ten counts were recorded for this clonotype. The chain links TRBV19 to TRBJ2-7, with D possibly being TRBD1 or TRBD2 (5 bases each). The CDR3 length is 13 residues. Per the germline V gene, CDR1 is LNHDA and CDR2 is SQIVND (reference sequence). V lost 2 bases and J 12 bases, leaving 17 bases between the germline ends. The CDR3 region is CASSIYGTQDLYF. The CDR3 DNA reads as TGTGCCAGTAGTATATACGGGACCCAGGACCTGTACTTC.

The chain joins TRBV13 to TRBJ1-6, with 7 positions matching TRBD1. V shed 5 bases and J 9 bases; nucleotides not matched to a gene: 7. Germline V gene data show CDR1 as PRHDT and CDR2 as FYEKMQ (reference sequence). The CDR3 is 14 amino acids. CDR3 in DNA: TGTGCCAGCAGCCTTGGACAGGAAAGTTCACCCCTCCACTTT. Protein product: CASSLGQESSPLHF.

This clonotype was picked up many times. This chain connects TRBV6-1 to TRBJ1-3, with 9 bases identical to TRBD1. Germline lookup yields CDR1 MNHNS and CDR2 SASEGT. After removal of 6 bases from V and 4 bases from J, the junction contained 4 bases not matched to a gene. CDR3 length: 14 amino acids. This CDR3 reads CASSHRGLGNTIYF. CDR3 coding DNA: TGTGCCAGCAGCCACAGGGGGCTCGGAAACACCATATATTTT.

The V call is TRBV7-3, the J call TRBJ2-5; D tentatively reads TRBD1 or TRBD2 (5 bases each). The germline V and J ends were trimmed by 2 bases and 4 bases, with 8 bases remaining between them. The CDR3 is 13 residues long. Germline assignment: CDR1 SGHTA and CDR2 FQGTGA. The CDR3 DNA follows: TGTGCCAGCAGCTTAGGGGCGGGAGAGACCCAGTACTTC. Residues: CASSLGAGETQYF.

This clonotype was observed a handful of times. The chain joins TRBV10-1 to TRBJ1-5; D call uncertain. The V end was cut by 4 bases, the J end by 0 bases, with 16 bases between. Germline V gives CDR1 WNHNN, CDR2 SYGVQD (reference sequence). The CDR3 has 17 amino acids. CDR3 sequence: CASSAGRKGYSNQPQHF. DNA for the CDR3: TGCGCCAGCAGTGCGGGGAGGAAAGGGTATAGCAATCAGCCCCAGCATTTT.

This clonotype appeared once. One end of the junction does not line up with germline, which may come from a read error. The chain uses TRBV20-1 and TRBJ2-7; TRBD2 aligns across 9 bases. The V gene's germline CDR1 is DFQATT and CDR2 SNEGSKA (reference sequence). This CDR3 contains 14 residues. CDR3 DNA: TGCAGCGCTAGAGGGTTGGCGGGGGGGTCTGAGCAGTACTTC. This gives the protein CSARGLAGGSEQYF.

The rearrangement uses TRBV19 and TRBJ2-5; D is possibly TRBD1 (6 bases). Trimming pared 1 base from V and 7 bases from J, leaving 19 bases between. This CDR3 comprises 16 residues. Germline V gives CDR1 LNHDA, CDR2 SQIVND (reference sequence). The CDR3 protein is CASSIATDSVDRTQYF. Here the CDR3 DNA reads TGTGCCAGTAGTATAGCCACGGACAGCGTCGATAGGACCCAGTACTTC.

The rearrangement links TRBV15 to TRBJ2-1; D assignment may be TRBD1 or TRBD2 (5 bases each). V was cut by 3 bases and J by 3 bases, with 15 bases left in between. This CDR3 contains 16 residues. Germline CDR1 and CDR2: LNHNV and YYDKDF (reference sequence). This CDR3 is CATSSSPGAIYNEQFF. The CDR3 DNA reads TGTGCCACCAGCAGCTCGCCCGGGGCTATCTACAATGAGCAGTTCTTC. Full variable domain (outside the CDR3, taken from reference TRBV15 and TRBJ2-1): DAMVIQNPRYQVTQFGKPVTLSCSQTLNHNVMYWYQQKSSQAPKLLFHYYDKDFNNEADTPDNFQSRRPNTSFCFLDIRSPGLGDTAMYLCATSSSPGAIYNEQFFGPGTRLTVL.

The CDR3 DNA sequence: TGTGCCACCCCGTCCCAGGGGAAGGACACTGAAGCTTTCTTT. This encodes CATPSQGKDTEAFF. The chain couples TRBV24-1 to TRBJ1-1; a possible D gene is TRBD1 (6 bases). Trimming cost V 9 bases and J 3 bases, with 16 bases left between them. CDR1 KGHDR and CDR2 SFDVKD come from the germline V gene. This CDR3 contains 14 residues.

V gene TRBV10-1 combines with J gene TRBJ1-6; TRBD1 might be the D (6 bases). The CDR3 sequence is 13 residues long. V was pared by 7 bases and J by 8 bases, with 12 bases between. CDR1 is WNHNN and CDR2 is SYGVQD in the germline V gene (reference sequence). In DNA, the CDR3 is TGCGCCAGCACTGCCGCAGGGGATTCACCCCTCCACTTT. Amino acids: CASTAAGDSPLHF.

The rearrangement links TRBV10-2 to TRBJ1-6, with 11 bases aligning to TRBD1. V shed 5 bases and J 9 bases; nucleotides not matched to a gene: 6. This CDR3 contains 15 residues. Germline V CDR1 and CDR2: WSHSY, SAAADI. The CDR3 region is CASSFTGTGGSPLHF. CDR3 DNA: TGCGCCAGCAGTTTTACCGGGACAGGGGGTTCACCCCTCCACTTT.

This clonotype was seen a single time. The chain links TRBV2 to TRBJ2-7, with D possibly being TRBD1 (6 bases). V lost 6 bases to trimming and J lost 3 bases, with 15 bases between them. Germline values: CDR1 SNHLY, CDR2 FYNNEI. The CDR3 length is 14 residues. The chain's CDR3 is CASSVRDTGYEQYF. The CDR3 DNA sequence: TGTGCCAGCAGCGTTCGGGACACTGGCTACGAGCAGTACTTC.

The chain couples TRBV7-6 to TRBJ2-7; no clear D. Trimming left V 0 bases short and J 5 bases short, with 8 bases between. Germline values: CDR1 SGHVS, CDR2 FNYEAQ. The CDR3 covers 13 residues. The CDR3: CASSLAHGNEQYF. The DNA of the CDR3 is TGTGCCAGCAGCTTAGCGCATGGTAACGAGCAGTACTTC.

The chain is built from TRBV29-1 and TRBJ1-2, with 8 bases identical to TRBD1. Germline CDR1 SQVTM, CDR2 ANQGSEA. This CDR3 has 13 amino acids. Germline trimming cut 7 bases from V and 4 bases from J; bases unmatched to any gene: 8. The CDR3 DNA is TGCAGCGCGTCAGTGCAGGGGGCCTATGGCTACACCTTC. It specifies CSASVQGAYGYTF.

The chain has TRBV7-2 and TRBJ2-7; D might be TRBD1 (6 bases). Germline V CDR1 and CDR2: SGHTA, FQGNSA. Trimming cost V 7 bases and J 5 bases, with 15 bases left between them. This CDR3 contains 13 residues. For the CDR3, the DNA is TGTGCCAGCACTCCGGACAGTTTGGACGAGCAGTACTTC. Protein: CASTPDSLDEQYF.

Ten or more counts support this clonotype. The chain carries TRBV27 and TRBJ2-7, with 12 bases identical to TRBD2. This CDR3 has 16 residues. The V segment lost 2 bases and the J segment 1 base; nucleotides outside the gene matches: 3. Germline assignment: CDR1 MNHEY and CDR2 SMNVEV (reference sequence). The CDR3 protein is CASSLDGLAGSYEQYF. The CDR3 coding sequence is TGTGCCAGCAGTTTAGACGGACTAGCGGGGTCCTACGAGCAGTACTTC.

This clonotype was seen repeatedly, ten times or more. The gene calls are TRBV27 and TRBJ2-7; 7 bases match TRBD1. J was trimmed by 3 bases and V by 4 bases; bases with no gene match: 3. This CDR3 spans 13 amino acids. The germline CDR1 and CDR2 sequences are MNHEY and SMNVEV (reference sequence). The DNA of the CDR3 is TGTGCCAGCAGTTGGGGGACAGACTACGAGCAGTACTTC. This sequence encodes CASSWGTDYEQYF.

By frequency in the sample, this clonotype is medium-sized. The chain uses TRBV24-1 and TRBJ2-2, with D perhaps given as TRBD1 or TRBD2 (5 bases each). Trimming shortened V by 1 base and J by 0 bases, and 11 bases separated the two germline ends. CDR1 is KGHDR, CDR2 SFDVKD, per germline. The length of the CDR3 is 17 residues. The DNA for the CDR3 is TGTGCCACCAGTGATTTCGGGATGGGACCGAACACCGGGGAGCTGTTTTTT. Residues: CATSDFGMGPNTGELFF.

The V and J genes are TRBV9 and TRBJ1-2, with D tentatively TRBD1 (5 bases). There are 15 residues in the CDR3. Germline assignment: CDR1 SGDLS and CDR2 YYNGEE. With 0 bases removed from V and 0 bases from J, the gap between germline ends came to 9 bases. The CDR3 loop is CASSVEGHSNYGYTF. The CDR3 region has the DNA TGTGCCAGCAGCGTAGAAGGACATTCTAACTATGGCTACACCTTC.

Only one count was recorded for this clonotype. This sequence joins TRBV5-6 and TRBJ2-5, with a tentative D call TRBD1 (5 bases). Between the trimmed V and J ends, which lost 4 bases and 2 bases, there was a span of 15 bases. This CDR3 region has 15 residues. Per the germline V gene, CDR1 is SGHDT and CDR2 is YYEEEE. The CDR3 nucleotides are TGTGCCAGCAGCCCTGATGGGGCCGAACAAGAGACCCAGTACTTC. As protein: CASSPDGAEQETQYF.

The genes are TRBV11-1 and TRBJ1-2, with a weak D call TRBD1 (5 bases). CDR1 is SGHAT and CDR2 is FQDESV in the germline V gene (reference sequence). The V gene lost 2 bases and the J gene lost 8 bases, with 15 bases spanning the gap. The CDR3 loop spans 14 amino acids. DNA of the CDR3: TGTGCCAGCAGCTTACTGGAAGGGACCCTCGGCTACACCTTC. It is translated as CASSLLEGTLGYTF.

The CDR3 sequence is CASSLGGRLNTEAFF. The CDR3 bases are TGTGCCAGCAGCTTAGGTGGCAGGTTGAACACTGAAGCTTTCTTT. The rearrangement uses TRBV7-2 and TRBJ1-1; D remains unclear. Germline CDR1 reads SGHTA; CDR2 reads FQGNSA. The CDR3 length is 15 residues. V was pared by 1 base and J by 0 bases, with 9 bases between.

The chain employs TRBV29-1 and TRBJ2-2, with D perhaps matching TRBD2 (6 bases). Germline loops: CDR1 SQVTM, CDR2 ANQGSEA. Trimming shortened V by 7 bases and J by 2 bases, and 14 bases separated the two germline ends. This CDR3 region has 14 residues. CDR3 nucleotides: TGCAGCGCTGCGGGCGGGAAAAACACCGGGGAGCTGTTTTTT. Translating gives CSAAGGKNTGELFF.

The genes are TRBV2 and TRBJ2-3; perhaps D is TRBD1 or TRBD2 (5 bases each). Per the germline V gene, CDR1 is SNHLY and CDR2 is FYNNEI. The CDR3 is 15 amino acids. V was pared by 8 bases and J by 2 bases, with 17 bases between. The CDR3 sequence is CASGLGRAYTDTQYF. The CDR3, as DNA: TGTGCCAGCGGCTTGGGGCGGGCGTACACAGATACGCAGTATTTT. Complete variable domain (other parts from reference TRBV2 and TRBJ2-3): EPEVTQTPSHQVTQMGQEVILRCVPISNHLYFYWYRQILGQKVEFLVSFYNNEISEKSEIFDDQFSVERPDGSNFTLKIRSTKLEDSAMYFCASGLGRAYTDTQYFGPGTRLTVL.

V usage is TRBV7-9 and J usage is TRBJ2-1; 8 bases match TRBD2. Germline lookup yields CDR1 SEHNR and CDR2 FQNEAQ (reference sequence). V shed 3 bases, J shed 1 base, and the junction held 5 bases outside the gene matches. CDR3 length: 16 residues. The CDR3 spells CASSLSLAGSYNEQFF. The CDR3 nucleotides are TGTGCCAGCAGCTTGTCGCTAGCGGGTTCCTACAATGAGCAGTTCTTC.

Comments on this clonotype: The junction does not match germline at one end; this may be a read error. The chain employs TRBV2 and TRBJ1-4, with D maybe TRBD1 (6 bases). This CDR3 region has 15 residues. The germline V gene has CDR1 SNHLY and CDR2 FYNNEI. DNA of the CDR3: TGTGCCAGCGGTGAATCGGGGGGCCGGGGTGAAAAACTGTTTTTT. Translation: CASGESGGRGEKLFF.

The chain uses TRBV29-1 and TRBJ1-4; no reliable D call. Between the trimmed V and J ends, which lost 5 bases and 3 bases, there was a span of 22 bases. This CDR3 is 17 amino acids long. Germline V gene data show CDR1 as SQVTM and CDR2 as ANQGSEA. CDR3 coding DNA: TGCAGCGTTACTACGAGTGCCTTCGCTAGAGCTAATGAAAAACTGTTTTTT. Translating gives CSVTTSAFARANEKLFF. Using reference TRBV29-1 and TRBJ1-4 for the parts outside the CDR3, the full variable domain is SAVISQKPSRDICQRGTSLTIQCQVDSQVTMMFWYRQQPGQSLTLIATANQGSEATYESGFVIDKFPISRPNLTFSTLTVSNMSPEDSSIYLCSVTTSAFARANEKLFFGSGTQLSVL.

Only one count was recorded for this clonotype. This chain connects TRBV24-1 to TRBJ2-5, with D maybe TRBD1 (6 bases). The germline gives CDR1 KGHDR, CDR2 SFDVKD. Deletions cut 6 bases from V and 4 bases from J, with 11 bases between. This CDR3 comprises 13 residues. CDR3 protein: CATSPGAVETQYF. CDR3 DNA sequence: TGTGCCACCAGTCCAGGGGCGGTAGAGACCCAGTACTTC.

This clonotype turned up a few times. The rearrangement uses TRBV20-1 and TRBJ2-1, with D possibly being TRBD1 (6 bases). V was clipped by 1 base and J by 10 bases, with 8 bases between them. The germline V gene encodes CDR1 DFQATT and CDR2 SNEGSKA (reference sequence). CDR3 length: 11 residues. DNA for the CDR3: TGCAGTGCTAGAGGGGGGACAGAGCAGTTCTTC. It codes for CSARGGTEQFF.